Reported below is one T cell receptor beta chain. These data come from a study of blood T cell repertoires in COVID-19. Study-wide context: Acute-phase and convalescent COVID-19 samples originated in the United States, Italy and Spain.

In the authors' methods: Reference gene primer amplification yielded estimated nucleated cell counts. The data were produced by immunoSEQ multiplex PCR, yet TCRdb's version contains in-frame clones alone and is incomplete. The DNA gave D and trimming, while V, J and clone size come from that table. The sample has about 230,000 clones, about nine tenths seen once. The sample was peripheral blood. The source of this sequence is a woman aged 55 to 70 with acute or convalescent COVID-19.

CDR3 coding DNA: TGTGCCAGCAGCCACCAAGGGACTAGCGGGGAGTACAGCGCAAGGACCCAGTACTTC. It codes for CASSHQGTSGEYSARTQYF. This sequence joins TRBV7-2 and TRBJ2-5; TRBD2 aligns across 13 bases. The V gene's germline CDR1 is SGHTA and CDR2 FQGNSA. This CDR3 region has 19 residues. Unmatched junction bases numbered 19, after V lost 5 bases and J lost 7 bases. Supplemented by reference TRBV7-2 and TRBJ2-5, the full variable domain reads GAGVSQSPSNKVTEKGKDVELRCDPISGHTALYWYRQSLGQGLEFLIYFQGNSAPDKSGLPSDRFSAERTGGSVSTLTIQRTQQEDSAVYLCASSHQGTSGEYSARTQYFGPGTRLLVL.